A selection of T cell receptor beta chains follows, all from one sample in a study of blood T cell repertoires in COVID-19. TCRdb keeps only in-frame clones here, not all; method: immunoSEQ multiplex PCR. The sample includes 250,000 to 350,000 clones, around 90% of them seen just once. The sequenced sample was PBMCs or T cells enriched from blood (not recorded which). These receptors were collected from a woman in her forties or fifties who had recovered from COVID-19. CDR3s include the opening cysteine and the closing phenylalanine or tryptophan. D genes are given only for firm matches. Expanded clones get a size class; other rows say once, few or many, or leave the size out.

TRBJ2-7 TRBD1 TRBV6-5 . CASSYSAGQAYEQYF TGTGCCAGCAGTTACTCGGCGGGACAGGCCTACGAGCAGTACTTC
TRBJ2-3 . TRBV29-1 once CSVRPGASTDTQYF TGCAGCGTTCGGCCGGGAGCTAGCACAGATACGCAGTATTTT
TRBJ1-2 . TRBV2 . CASSYSLGYTF TGTGCCAGCAGTTACAGTTTGGGCTACACCTTC
TRBJ1-2 TRBD1 TRBV11-2 . CASSPQWTGDGYTF TGTGCCAGCAGCCCACAATGGACAGGGGATGGCTACACCTTC
TRBJ2-1 TRBD1 TRBV6-1 . CASSERTGSRTNEQFF TGTGCCAGCAGTGAAAGGACAGGGTCGCGCACCAATGAGCAGTTCTTC
TRBJ1-2 . TRBV23-1 . CASRQEIRRVADGYTF TGCGCCAGCAGACAAGAAATACGCAGGGTGGCCGATGGCTACACCTTC
TRBJ1-5 . TRBV6-5 . CASSYSRHINNQPQHF TGTGCCAGCAGTTACTCGAGACACATTAACAATCAGCCCCAGCATTTT
TRBJ2-1 TRBD2 TRBV3-1/TRBV3-2 . CASSQTTSGSNEQFF TGTGCCAGCAGCCAGACGACTAGCGGGAGCAATGAGCAGTTCTTC
TRBJ2-3 TRBD1 TRBV7-8 . CASSQWTGGPDTQYF TGTGCCAGCAGCCAATGGACAGGGGGCCCAGATACGCAGTATTTT
TRBJ2-3 TRBD2 TRBV28 . CASSLWPAAGVRGTDTQYF TGTGCCAGCAGTTTATGGCCGGCAGCGGGAGTCCGAGGCACAGATACGCAGTATTTT
TRBJ2-1 TRBD2 TRBV6-5 . CASKRTSGRGEQFF TGTGCCAGCAAGAGGACTAGCGGGAGAGGTGAGCAGTTCTTC
TRBJ1-1 . TRBV4-2 . CASSQVGNTEAFF TGTGCCAGCAGCCAAGTCGGGAACACTGAAGCTTTCTTT
TRBJ1-5 . TRBV19 . CASSYYRDQPQHF TGTGCCAGTAGTTACTACAGGGATCAGCCCCAGCATTTT
TRBJ2-5 . TRBV27 . CASSPEGWETQYF TGTGCCAGCAGCCCGGAGGGCTGGGAGACCCAGTACTTC